The rows below give T cell receptor beta chains drawn from one sample of a study of beta chain features in type 1 diabetes. Clones were read by immunoSEQ multiplex PCR, and TCRdb kept only the in-frame ones, dropping some. The sample consists of approximately 340,000 clones, about 14% of them appearing once. Sequenced material: naive CD4+ T cells from blood. All receptors derive from a woman between 18 and 29 years old in good health. The CDR3 runs from the conserved cysteine through the conserved F or W. The D gene is left open where the match is weak. Part of the rows lack a size; the others show once, few, many or a class for expanded clones.

.	13	TRBV30	.	TRBJ2-2	CAWRYSNTGELFF	TGTGCCTGGAGATACTCGAACACCGGGGAGCTGTTTTTT
few	15	TRBV4-3	TRBD2	TRBJ2-1	CASGYGTSFYNEQFF	TGCGCCAGCGGCTATGGGACTAGCTTCTACAATGAGCAGTTCTTC
few	15	TRBV9	TRBD2	TRBJ2-1	CASSAGGRADNEQFF	TGTGCCAGCAGCGCCGGGGGGAGGGCCGATAATGAGCAGTTCTTC
.	16	TRBV7-6	.	TRBJ2-2	CASSSRRLAITGELFF	TGTGCCAGCAGCTCCCGTCGGCTAGCGATTACCGGGGAGCTGTTTTTT
.	12	TRBV10-3	.	TRBJ2-1	CAISDPRWEQFF	TGTGCCATCAGTGACCCGCGATGGGAGCAGTTCTTC
few	11	TRBV30	TRBD1	TRBJ1-1	CACGTGPEAFF	TGTGCCTGTGGGACAGGGCCTGAAGCTTTCTTT
few	15	TRBV9	TRBD1	TRBJ2-2	CASSVEGAGAGELFF	TGTGCCAGCAGCGTAGAGGGGGCGGGCGCCGGGGAGCTGTTTTTT
few	13	TRBV2	TRBD2	TRBJ2-3	CASSGGLVDTQYF	TGTGCCAGCAGTGGGGGACTAGTAGATACGCAGTATTTT
few	14	TRBV27	.	TRBJ1-5	CASRRSGGNQPQHF	TGTGCCAGCAGAAGATCGGGGGGGAATCAGCCCCAGCATTTT
.	13	TRBV29-1	TRBD1	TRBJ1-5	CSVRQGLGQPQHF	TGCAGCGTGCGACAGGGCCTCGGTCAGCCCCAGCATTTT
few	15	TRBV27	TRBD1	TRBJ1-1	CASSPRDRGNTEAFF	TGTGCCAGCAGTCCACGGGACAGGGGGAACACTGAAGCTTTCTTT
.	16	TRBV18	.	TRBJ2-3	CATPRVRSSVTDTQYF	TGTGCCACCCCGCGTGTACGTTCGAGTGTCACAGATACGCAGTATTTT
.	13	TRBV11-2	.	TRBJ1-2	CASTPERVYGYTF	TGTGCCAGCACTCCGGAGAGGGTCTATGGCTACACCTTC
.	16	TRBV28	.	TRBJ2-7	CASSLPSGASSYEQYF	TGTGCCAGCAGTTTGCCGAGCGGAGCCTCATCCTACGAGCAGTACTTC
.	13	TRBV6-5	.	TRBJ1-5	CASSLRVNQPQHF	TGTGCCAGCAGTTTGCGGGTCAATCAGCCCCAGCATTTT
few	16	TRBV30	TRBD1	TRBJ2-7	CAWMLGQPALSYEQYF	TGTGCCTGGATGTTGGGACAGCCCGCACTCTCCTACGAGCAGTACTTC
few	13	TRBV30	.	TRBJ2-1	CAWSPLSHNEQFF	TGTGCCTGGAGTCCCTTGTCCCACAATGAGCAGTTCTTC
.	13	TRBV15	.	TRBJ2-7	CATSRALTYEQYF	TGTGCCACCAGCAGAGCCCTTACCTACGAGCAGTACTTC
.	14	TRBV29-1	TRBD1	TRBJ1-2	CSVGQGARSYGYTF	TGCAGCGTTGGACAGGGGGCGCGCAGCTATGGCTACACCTTC
.	15	TRBV2	TRBD2	TRBJ2-5	CASRGSGSRRETQYF	TGTGCTAGTAGAGGAAGCGGGAGTAGGCGAGAGACCCAGTACTTC